The clone carrying this TCR beta chain appeared once. Its antigen is currently unknown. The entry originates in a study of a mutant IDH1 vaccine in newly diagnosed glioma. Assay: immunoSEQ multiplex PCR; the TCRdb copy retains only in-frame clones and omits some. This repertoire shows under 70,000 clones, over 70% found once; its top ten account for 13%. Regarding the study as a whole: Induction of immune responses by the vaccine occurred in 93.3% of patients.

Stated time point: week 23, last vaccination. Vaccination comprised doses that each held 300 ug of mutant IDH1 20-mer peptide, plus topical imiquimod. This TCR was recovered from a man younger than 30 with glioma. Here the sequenced sample was PBMCs, taken from a glioma patient whose treatment included an IDH1 peptide vaccine.

The CDR3 coding sequence is TGTGCCAGCAGTCGGGACTCCGGCCCCTACAATGAGCAGTTCTTC. This codes for CASSRDSGPYNEQFF. J is TRBJ2-1 and V is TRBV28; D might be TRBD2 (6 bases). Trimming cost V 5 bases and J 2 bases, with 13 bases left between them. This CDR3 is built from 15 residues. In germline, CDR1 is MDHEN, CDR2 SYDVKM.